This entry describes one T cell receptor beta chain. Its target is not known. The data originate from a study of T cell responses to AZD1222 COVID-19 vaccine. Generated by immunoSEQ multiplex PCR, the TCRdb table keeps only in-frame clones and is missing some. The sample lists roughly 150,000 clones, around 88% occurring once. Study conclusions and caveats: Spike-specific TCR breadth and depth both grew after two AZD1222 doses. Spike was spanned by vaccine-associated CD4 TCRs, which were dominant at 160-218 and 743-854. Repertoires were collected only later (after the peak T cell response had occurred).

Germline values: CDR1 LGHDT, CDR2 YNNKEL (reference sequence). Trimming removed 5 bases at V and 4 bases at J, with 15 bases between. The CDR3 is made up of 15 amino acids. Combined were second doses at about 4 or about 12 weeks. The sample consisted of peripheral blood, taken 28 days after the second AZD1222 dose. The V and J genes are TRBV3-1 (or the pseudogene TRBV3-2) and TRBJ2-1; possibly TRBD2 for D (7 bases). The sequence came from an adult who received the AZD1222 COVID-19 vaccine. The CDR3: CASSGRGGRYNEQFF. CDR3 DNA sequence: TGTGCCAGCAGCGGAAGGGGGGGCCGGTACAATGAGCAGTTCTTC.